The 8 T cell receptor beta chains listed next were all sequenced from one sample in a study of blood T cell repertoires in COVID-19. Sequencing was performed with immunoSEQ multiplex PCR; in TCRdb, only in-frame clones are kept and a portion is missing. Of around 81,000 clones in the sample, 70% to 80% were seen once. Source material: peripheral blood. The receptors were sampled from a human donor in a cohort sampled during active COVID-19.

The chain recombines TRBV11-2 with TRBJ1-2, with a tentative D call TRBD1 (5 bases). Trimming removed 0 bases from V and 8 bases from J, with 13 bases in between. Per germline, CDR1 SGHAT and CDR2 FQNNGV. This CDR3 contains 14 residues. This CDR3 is CASSLDRPGQGYTF. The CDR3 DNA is TGTGCCAGCAGCTTAGATCGCCCAGGGCAAGGCTACACCTTC.

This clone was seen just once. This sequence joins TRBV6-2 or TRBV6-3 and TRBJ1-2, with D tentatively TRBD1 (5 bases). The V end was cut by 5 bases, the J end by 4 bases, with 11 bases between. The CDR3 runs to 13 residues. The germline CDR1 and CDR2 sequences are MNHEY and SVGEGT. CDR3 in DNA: TGTGCCAGCAGTCGCGCGGGGGTCTATGGCTACACCTTC. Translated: CASSRAGVYGYTF.

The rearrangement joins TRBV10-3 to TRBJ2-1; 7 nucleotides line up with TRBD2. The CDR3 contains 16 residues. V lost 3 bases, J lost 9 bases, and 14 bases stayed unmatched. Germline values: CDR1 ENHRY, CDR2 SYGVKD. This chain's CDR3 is CAISDPGLAAGFEQFF. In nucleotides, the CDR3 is TGTGCCATCAGTGATCCAGGGCTAGCGGCCGGCTTTGAGCAGTTCTTC.

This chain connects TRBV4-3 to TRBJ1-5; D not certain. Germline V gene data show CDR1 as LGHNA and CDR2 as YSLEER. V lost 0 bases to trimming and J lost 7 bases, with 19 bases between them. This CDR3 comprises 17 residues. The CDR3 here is CASSQDRSRWMEQPQHF. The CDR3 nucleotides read TGCGCCAGCAGCCAAGATCGTTCACGATGGATGGAGCAGCCCCAGCATTTT.

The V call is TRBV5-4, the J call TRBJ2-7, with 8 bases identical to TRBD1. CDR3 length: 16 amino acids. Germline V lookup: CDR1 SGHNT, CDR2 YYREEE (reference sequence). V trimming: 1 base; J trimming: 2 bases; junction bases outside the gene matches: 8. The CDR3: CASSLLMGQDAYEQYF. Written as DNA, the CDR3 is TGTGCCAGCAGCTTGCTGATGGGACAGGATGCCTACGAGCAGTACTTC. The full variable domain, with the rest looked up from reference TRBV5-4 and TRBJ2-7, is ETGVTQSPTHLIKTRGQQVTLRCSSQSGHNTVSWYQQALGQGPQFIFQYYREEENGRGNFPPRFSGLQFPNYSSELNVNALELDDSALYLCASSLLMGQDAYEQYFGPGTRLTVT.

The CDR3 here is CASSLPGGQETQYF. Written as DNA, the CDR3 is TGTGCCAGCAGCCTGCCGGGGGGGCAAGAGACCCAGTACTTC. V gene TRBV6-6 combines with J gene TRBJ2-5, with 8 bases fitting TRBD2. The CDR3 spans 14 residues. Germline V gene lookup returns CDR1 MNHNY and CDR2 SVGAGI (reference sequence). J lost 2 bases, V lost 6 bases, and 5 bases had no gene match.

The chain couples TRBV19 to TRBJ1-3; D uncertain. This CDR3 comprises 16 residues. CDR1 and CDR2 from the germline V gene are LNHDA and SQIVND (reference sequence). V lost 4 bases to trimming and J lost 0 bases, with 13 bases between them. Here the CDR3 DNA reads TGTGCCAGTAGTAGGACTGGAGGAGACTCTGGAAACACCATATATTTT. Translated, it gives CASSRTGGDSGNTIYF.

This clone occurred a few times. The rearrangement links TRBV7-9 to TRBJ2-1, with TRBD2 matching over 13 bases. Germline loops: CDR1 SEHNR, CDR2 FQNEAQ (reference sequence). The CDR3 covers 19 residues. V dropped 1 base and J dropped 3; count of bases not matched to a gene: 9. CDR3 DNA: TGTGCCAGCAGCTTAGGAGACTTACTAGCGGGAGGGCTCTACAATGAGCAGTTCTTC. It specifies CASSLGDLLAGGLYNEQFF. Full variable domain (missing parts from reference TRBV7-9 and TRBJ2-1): DTGVSQNPRHKITKRGQNVTFRCDPISEHNRLYWYRQTLGQGPEFLTYFQNEAQLEKSRLLSDRFSAERPKGSFSTLEIQRTEQGDSAMYLCASSLGDLLAGGLYNEQFFGPGTRLTVL.